The sequence of this TCR beta chain was determined in a study of T-cell memory formation after mild COVID-19. Findings and caveats of the study: Memory from before infection featured some responding clones, which suggests cross-reactive memory joined.

This clonotype was counted ten times or more. Its specificity is not known. Using its own MiXCR run on the 5' RACE reads, TCRdb lists one record per CDR3 protein. The sample lists about 560,000 distinct CDR3 sequences, about a sixth occurring once. V lost 4 bases and J lost 4; bases outside the gene matches: 11. This CDR3 is 18 amino acids long. Germline V gene data show CDR1 as LGHNA and CDR2 as YNFKEQ. Sequencing input: PBMCs or a T cell subset sorted from them (not recorded which). The TCR comes from an adult woman who had mild COVID-19 (a few samples of this study predate the infection). Cell type and time point are not known. The chain links TRBV4-2 to TRBJ2-1, with 12 positions matching TRBD2. CDR3 sequence reads: CASSRGLAGGLGYNEQFF. For the CDR3, the DNA is TGTGCCAGCAGCCGGGGGCTAGCGGGGGGGCTTGGGTACAATGAGCAGTTCTTC.